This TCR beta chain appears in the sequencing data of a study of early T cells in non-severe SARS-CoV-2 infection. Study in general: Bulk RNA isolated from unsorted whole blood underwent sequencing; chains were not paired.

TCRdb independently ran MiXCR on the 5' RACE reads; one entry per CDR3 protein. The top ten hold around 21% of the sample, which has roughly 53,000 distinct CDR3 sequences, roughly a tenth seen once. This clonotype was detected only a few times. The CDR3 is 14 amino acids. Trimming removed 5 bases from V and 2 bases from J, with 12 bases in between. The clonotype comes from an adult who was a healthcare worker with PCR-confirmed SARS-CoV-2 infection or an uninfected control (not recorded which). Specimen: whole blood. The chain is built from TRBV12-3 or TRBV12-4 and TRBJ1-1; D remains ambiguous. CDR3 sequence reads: CASSPPPINTEAFF. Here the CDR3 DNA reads TGTGCCAGCAGTCCCCCTCCGATTAACACTGAAGCTTTCTTT.